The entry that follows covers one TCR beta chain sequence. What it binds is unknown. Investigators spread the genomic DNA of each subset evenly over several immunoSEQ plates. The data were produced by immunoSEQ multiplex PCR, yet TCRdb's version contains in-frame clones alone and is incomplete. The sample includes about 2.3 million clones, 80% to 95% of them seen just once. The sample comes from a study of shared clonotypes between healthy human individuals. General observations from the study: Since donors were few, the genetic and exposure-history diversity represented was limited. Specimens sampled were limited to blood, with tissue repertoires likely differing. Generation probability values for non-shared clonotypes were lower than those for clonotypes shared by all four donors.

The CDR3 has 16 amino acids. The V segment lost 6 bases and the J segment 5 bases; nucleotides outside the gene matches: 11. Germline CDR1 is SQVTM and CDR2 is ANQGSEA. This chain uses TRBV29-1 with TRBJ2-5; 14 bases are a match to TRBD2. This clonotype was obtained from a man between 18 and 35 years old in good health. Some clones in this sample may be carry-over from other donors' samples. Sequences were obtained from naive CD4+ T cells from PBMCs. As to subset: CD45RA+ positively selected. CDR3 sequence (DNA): TGCAGCGTGGATGCCAGACTAGCGGGAGGGTGGGAGACCCAGTACTTC. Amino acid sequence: CSVDARLAGGWETQYF.